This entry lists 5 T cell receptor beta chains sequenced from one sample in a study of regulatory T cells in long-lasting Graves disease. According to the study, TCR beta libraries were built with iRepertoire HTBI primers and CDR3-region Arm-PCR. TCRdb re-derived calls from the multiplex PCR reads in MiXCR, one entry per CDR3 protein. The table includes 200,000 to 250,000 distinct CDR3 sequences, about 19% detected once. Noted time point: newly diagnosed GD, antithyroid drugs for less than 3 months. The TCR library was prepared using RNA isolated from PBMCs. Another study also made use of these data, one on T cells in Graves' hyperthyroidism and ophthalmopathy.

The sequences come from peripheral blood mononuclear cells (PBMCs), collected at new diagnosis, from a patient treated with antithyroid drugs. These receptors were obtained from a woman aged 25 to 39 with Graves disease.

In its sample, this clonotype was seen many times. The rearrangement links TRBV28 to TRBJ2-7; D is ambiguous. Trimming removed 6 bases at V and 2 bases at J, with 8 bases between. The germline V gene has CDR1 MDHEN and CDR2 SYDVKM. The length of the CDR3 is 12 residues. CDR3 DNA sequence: TGTGCCAGCAGGAATGGGCCCTACGAGCAGTACTTC. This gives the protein CASRNGPYEQYF.

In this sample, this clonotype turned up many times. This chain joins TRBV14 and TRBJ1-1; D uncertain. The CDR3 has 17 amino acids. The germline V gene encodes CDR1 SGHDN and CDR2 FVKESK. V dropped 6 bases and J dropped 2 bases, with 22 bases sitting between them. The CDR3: CASSHFKMWASNTEAFF. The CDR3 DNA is TGTGCCAGCAGTCATTTCAAGATGTGGGCTTCCAACACTGAAGCTTTCTTT.

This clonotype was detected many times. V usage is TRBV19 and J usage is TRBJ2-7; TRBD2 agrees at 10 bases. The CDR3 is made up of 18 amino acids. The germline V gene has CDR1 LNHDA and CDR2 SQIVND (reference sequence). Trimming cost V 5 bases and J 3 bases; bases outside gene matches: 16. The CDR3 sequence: CASSSITKTSGTLYEQYF. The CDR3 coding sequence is TGTGCCAGTAGTTCAATCACCAAAACTAGCGGGACCCTCTACGAGCAGTACTTC.

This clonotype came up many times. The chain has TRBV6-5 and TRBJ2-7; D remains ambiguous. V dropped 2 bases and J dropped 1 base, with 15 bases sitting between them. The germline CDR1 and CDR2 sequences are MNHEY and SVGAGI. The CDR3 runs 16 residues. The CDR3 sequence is CASSYDKGVLSYEQYF. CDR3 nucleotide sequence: TGTGCCAGCAGTTACGATAAGGGCGTACTTTCCTACGAGCAGTACTTC.

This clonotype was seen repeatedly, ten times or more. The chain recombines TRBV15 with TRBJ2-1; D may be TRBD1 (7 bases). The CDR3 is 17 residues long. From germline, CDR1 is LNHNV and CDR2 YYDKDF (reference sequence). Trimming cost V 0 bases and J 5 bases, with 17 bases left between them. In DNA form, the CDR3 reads TGTGCCACCAGCAGAGATCAGGGGGGTCCGTTAGACAATGAGCAGTTCTTC. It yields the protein CATSRDQGGPLDNEQFF.